This is a list of T cell receptor beta chains from one sample in a study of T cells in Graves' hyperthyroidism and ophthalmopathy. TCRdb itself ran the multiplex PCR reads through MiXCR, one entry per CDR3 protein. There are 700,000 to 850,000 distinct CDR3 sequences in the sample; 35% occur only once, and around 30% lies in the top ten. Sequencing input: blood. These receptors were obtained from a woman in her thirties or forties with Graves' hyperthyroidism. Both conserved end residues are part of each CDR3. A D gene is named only where the DNA matches it firmly. Expanded clones are given a class, and other clones once, few, many or no size at all.

v_gene	d_gene	j_gene	abundance	CDR3nt	CDR3aa
TRBV2	TRBD1	TRBJ1-3	many	TGTGCCAGCAGTGGGACAGGCGGTGGAAACACCATATATTTT	CASSGTGGGNTIYF
TRBV11-2	TRBD1	TRBJ2-3	.	TGTGCCAGCAGCCACCCCGGGACAGGGAGGATTGATACGCAGTATTTT	CASSHPGTGRIDTQYF
TRBV7-8	TRBD1	TRBJ1-2	.	TGTGCCAGCAGCTTAGACCAGGGACAGGGCGAGGGCTACACCTTC	CASSLDQGQGEGYTF
TRBV25-1	.	TRBJ2-7	.	TGTGCCAGCAACCTCCGACGGCGGCCTTTTTACGAGCAGTACTTC	CASNLRRRPFYEQYF
TRBV5-5	.	TRBJ2-7	few	TGTGCCAGGTCGGACGGACCTTCCTACGAGCAGTACTTC	CARSDGPSYEQYF
TRBV30	TRBD1	TRBJ1-4	.	TGTGCCTGGGCCGGGACAGGGGGCAGGAGGGTGATTTTT	CAWAGTGGRRVIF
TRBV4-2	.	TRBJ2-7	few	TGTGCCAGCAGCCAAGATTGGGCTGGCTACGAGCAGTACTTC	CASSQDWAGYEQYF
TRBV10-1	.	TRBJ1-1	.	TGCGCCAGCAGTGGCCCCACGAGTTCTTGGGGCCCCACTGAAGCTTTCTTT	CASSGPTSSWGPTEAFF
TRBV4-1	.	TRBJ1-5	.	TGCGCCAGCAGCCAAGTTGGAGGGGGGGCCCAGCATTTT	CASSQVGGGAQHF
TRBV10-3	TRBD2	TRBJ2-2	many	TGTGCCATCAGTGACCTTCCGGGGGGGGCCGGGGAGCTGTTTTTT	CAISDLPGGAGELFF
TRBV5-4	.	TRBJ1-2	many	TGTGCCAGCAAGGACGGAGACTATGGCTACACCTTC	CASKDGDYGYTF
TRBV7-2	.	TRBJ1-4	.	TGTGCCAGCAGCGGGGGGTCCCGGCTGGAGGGGGAAAAACTGTTTTTT	CASSGGSRLEGEKLFF
TRBV7-3	.	TRBJ1-1	many	TGTGCCAGCAGCTTAAAGAGGTACACTGAAGCTTTCTTT	CASSLKRYTEAFF
TRBV7-2	TRBD1	TRBJ1-4	many	TGTGCCAGCAGCTTAGTGACAGGGGTCGATGAAAAACTGTTTTTT	CASSLVTGVDEKLFF
TRBV10-3	TRBD2	TRBJ2-7	many	TGTGCCATCAGCAGGACTAGCGGGACCGTCTACGAGCAGTACTTC	CAISRTSGTVYEQYF
TRBV20-1	.	TRBJ1-4	many	TGCAGTGCTAGCGCCCAAGAAAATAACCTGTTTTTT	CSASAQENNLFF
TRBV6-5	TRBD1	TRBJ1-6	.	TGTGCCAGCAGTTACGCCCGGGACAGCTCCTATAATTCACCCCTCCACTTT	CASSYARDSSYNSPLHF
TRBV29-1	.	TRBJ1-5	.	TGCAGCGCCCAAGGCGCGAGCAATCAGCCCCAGCATTTT	CSAQGASNQPQHF
TRBV19	TRBD1	TRBJ2-2	.	TGTGCCAGTAGTTTCCGGGACAGTCCCACCGGGGAGCTGTTTTTT	CASSFRDSPTGELFF
TRBV20-1	TRBD2	TRBJ2-5	.	TGCAGTGCTAGAGTTGGAACGGGGGGGGCCCCTACCCAGTACTTC	CSARVGTGGAPTQYF